What follows are 27 T cell receptor beta chains derived from one specimen sequenced in a study of T cell responses to AZD1222 COVID-19 vaccine. Assay: immunoSEQ multiplex PCR; the TCRdb copy retains only in-frame clones and omits some. The sample carries about 82,000 clones, roughly 80% recorded once. The sample consisted of peripheral blood, taken 28 days after the second AZD1222 dose. These receptors originate from an adult who received the AZD1222 COVID-19 vaccine.

This chain connects TRBV9 to TRBJ2-7, with TRBD2 matching over 10 bases. CDR1 and CDR2 from the germline V gene are SGDLS and YYNGEE. Trimming at V came to 0 bases and at J to 4 bases, leaving 4 bases not matched to a gene. This CDR3 is 15 amino acids long. CDR3 coding DNA: TGTGCCAGCAGCGTAGACCCTAGCGGGAGATACGAGCAGTACTTC. This translates into CASSVDPSGRYEQYF.

This sequence joins TRBV7-9 and TRBJ1-6, with D perhaps matching TRBD1 (5 bases). The CDR3 length is 14 residues. Germline CDR1 is SEHNR and CDR2 is FQNEAQ (reference sequence). With 5 bases removed from V and 6 bases from J, the gap between germline ends came to 11 bases. CDR3 residues: CASSIQGSNSPLHF. In DNA form, the CDR3 reads TGTGCCAGCAGCATCCAGGGCAGTAATTCACCCCTCCACTTT.

This clone has a single count. V gene TRBV3-1 (or the pseudogene TRBV3-2) combines with J gene TRBJ1-1; no clear D. Per germline, CDR1 LGHDT and CDR2 YNNKEL (reference sequence). The ends were cut back, 0 bases at V and 0 bases at J, with 11 bases in the middle. The CDR3 covers 16 residues. The CDR3 bases are TGTGCCAGCAGCCAAGACCTATCCAGACTGAACACTGAAGCTTTCTTT. It encodes CASSQDLSRLNTEAFF.

The rearrangement links TRBV20-1 to TRBJ2-1, with unresolved D. There are 11 residues in the CDR3. V lost 3 bases to trimming and J lost 7 bases, with 7 bases between them. Germline lookup yields CDR1 DFQATT and CDR2 SNEGSKA (reference sequence). CDR3 bases: TGCAGTGCTAGCGTGGGAAATGAGCAGTTCTTC. This codes for CSASVGNEQFF.

This CDR3 reads CACLFNEKLFF. The CDR3 DNA is TGTGCCTGTCTATTTAATGAAAAACTGTTTTTT. The chain recombines TRBV30 with TRBJ1-4, with D unclear. The V end was cut by 6 bases, the J end by 4 bases, with 6 bases between. This CDR3 region has 11 residues. Germline V CDR1 and CDR2: GTSNPN, SVGIG (reference sequence).

The chain carries TRBV5-4 and TRBJ1-1; D gene unclear. The CDR3 contains 11 residues. Trimming shortened V by 2 bases and J by 7 bases, and 6 bases separated the two germline ends. Germline loops: CDR1 SGHNT, CDR2 YYREEE (reference sequence). As DNA, the CDR3 is TGTGCCAGCAGCTTTGGCCGTGAAGCTTTCTTT. Translation: CASSFGREAFF.

The gene calls are TRBV30 and TRBJ2-3, with TRBD2 matching over 7 bases. Unmatched junction bases numbered 7, after V lost 2 bases and J lost 2 bases. The CDR3 is made up of 15 amino acids. CDR1 and CDR2 from the germline V gene are GTSNPN and SVGIG (reference sequence). The CDR3: CAWSKRAGDTDTQYF. CDR3 bases: TGTGCCTGGAGTAAGCGCGCGGGGGACACAGATACGCAGTATTTT.

This chain joins TRBV29-1 and TRBJ2-2; possible D gene TRBD2, 7 bases. This CDR3 comprises 14 residues. In germline, CDR1 is SQVTM, CDR2 ANQGSEA. Trimming took 3 bases from V and 2 from J, leaving 10 bases between them. The CDR3 spells CSVEGGLNTGELFF. CDR3 nucleotide sequence: TGCAGCGTTGAGGGGGGGCTAAACACCGGGGAGCTGTTTTTT.

The chain uses TRBV27 and TRBJ2-7, with TRBD2 matching 9 bases. V was pared by 3 bases and J by 6 bases, with 9 bases of the junction left unmatched. The germline CDR1 and CDR2 sequences are MNHEY and SMNVEV (reference sequence). The CDR3 covers 15 residues. The CDR3 coding sequence is TGTGCCAGCAGTTTTCAGCGGGGGGCAGGGGCCGAGCAGTACTTC. Translation gives CASSFQRGAGAEQYF.

The chain combines TRBV6-5 with TRBJ2-3, with D possibly matching TRBD1 (6 bases). This CDR3 contains 15 residues. Germline V lookup: CDR1 MNHEY, CDR2 SVGAGI. V gave up 5 bases and J gave up 3 bases, with 15 bases separating them. The CDR3 loop reads CASSQLVQGTDTQYF. DNA of the CDR3: TGTGCCAGCAGTCAATTGGTACAGGGAACAGATACGCAGTATTTT.

V gene TRBV7-3 combines with J gene TRBJ1-2; 9 bases align to TRBD1. The germline V gene has CDR1 SGHTA and CDR2 FQGTGA. This CDR3 contains 14 residues. The trim removed 5 bases at V and 7 bases at J, leaving 8 bases unmatched. DNA of the CDR3: TGTGCCAGCAGCCCCGGGACAGGGTCTATTGGCTACACCTTC. It is translated as CASSPGTGSIGYTF.

V and J are TRBV30 and TRBJ2-2; D is possibly TRBD1 (8 bases). The ends were cut back, 4 bases at V and 9 bases at J, with 21 bases in the middle. Germline values: CDR1 GTSNPN, CDR2 SVGIG (reference sequence). The CDR3 covers 15 residues. CDR3 residues: CAWKGQGGESRELFF. In DNA form, the CDR3 reads TGTGCCTGGAAAGGACAGGGAGGGGAAAGTAGGGAGCTGTTTTTT.

This clone was counted only a few times. The gene calls are TRBV12-3 or TRBV12-4 and TRBJ1-2; 7 bases align to TRBD1. CDR3 size: 13 residues. Trimming removed 5 bases from V and 8 bases from J; junction bases left unmatched: 8. The CDR3: CASSLDRVRGYTF. CDR3 in DNA: TGTGCCAGCAGTCTCGACAGGGTGCGGGGCTACACCTTC.

The chain uses TRBV6-5 and TRBJ2-7, with TRBD1 matching over 9 bases. The V segment lost 7 bases and the J segment 4 bases; nucleotides outside the gene matches: 8. The length of the CDR3 is 14 residues. Per the germline V gene, CDR1 is MNHEY and CDR2 is SVGAGI. The CDR3 spells CASKRDRERYEQYF. The CDR3 DNA sequence: TGTGCCAGCAAGCGGGACAGGGAGAGGTACGAGCAGTACTTC.

The gene calls are TRBV18 and TRBJ2-7; 8 bases agree with TRBD1. The CDR3 contains 16 residues. The germline V gene has CDR1 KGHSH and CDR2 LQKENI. Trimming removed 1 base from V and 2 bases from J; junction bases left unmatched: 7. The CDR3 here is CASSPRQGTTTYEQYF. CDR3 DNA: TGTGCCAGCTCACCACGACAGGGGACCACTACCTACGAGCAGTACTTC.

In its sample, this clone was seen a few times. The CDR3 coding sequence is TGTGCCAGCAGCTTAGAGGGAGCCCCGGGACATAGCTCCTATAATTCACCCCTCCACTTT. This gives the protein CASSLEGAPGHSSYNSPLHF. This chain links TRBV11-2 with TRBJ1-6, with D possibly TRBD1 on 6 matching bases. Germline assignment: CDR1 SGHAT and CDR2 FQNNGV. Between the trimmed V and J ends, which lost 0 bases and 0 bases, there was a span of 18 bases. The CDR3 contains 20 residues.

The V call is TRBV25-1, the J call TRBJ1-3; D call uncertain. From germline, CDR1 is MGHDK and CDR2 SYGVNS. The CDR3 contains 16 residues. Deletions cut 1 base from V and 5 bases from J, with 15 bases between. This CDR3 reads CASSESSLGSRNTIYF. The CDR3 bases are TGTGCCAGCAGTGAATCTTCCTTAGGGAGTAGAAACACCATATATTTT.

The chain couples TRBV4-3 to TRBJ1-4; TRBD1 aligns across 10 bases. This CDR3 has 18 amino acids. V trimming: 1 base; J trimming: 8 bases; junction bases outside the gene matches: 13. Germline V gives CDR1 LGHNA, CDR2 YSLEER. The CDR3 sequence is CASSQASYGTGVREKLFF. CDR3 bases: TGCGCCAGCAGCCAAGCCAGTTACGGGACAGGGGTTCGGGAAAAACTGTTTTTT.

The table lists this clone with a count of one. The chain employs TRBV2 and TRBJ2-7; D is undetermined. The CDR3 sequence is 14 residues long. The V end lost 3 bases, the J end lost 9 bases, and 18 bases lay between the germline ends. The germline V gene encodes CDR1 SNHLY and CDR2 FYNNEI. The CDR3 here is CASSDGLRTPGQYF. The CDR3 nucleotides read TGTGCCAGCAGTGACGGGCTGAGAACCCCCGGGCAGTACTTC.

V usage is TRBV19 and J usage is TRBJ1-2; D not resolved. With 4 bases removed from V and 1 base from J, the gap between germline ends came to 10 bases. Germline lookup yields CDR1 LNHDA and CDR2 SQIVND (reference sequence). This CDR3 has 14 amino acids. Here the CDR3 DNA reads TGTGCCAGTAGTAATGGGATGGGTAACTATGGCTACACCTTC. Translation gives CASSNGMGNYGYTF.

Only one count was recorded for this clone. This rearrangement joins TRBV6-5 to TRBJ2-7; 8 bases map to TRBD1. Germline V CDR1 and CDR2: MNHEY, SVGAGI. The CDR3 has 13 amino acids. V lost 6 bases, J lost 6 bases, and 7 bases stayed unmatched. Here the CDR3 reads CASSQGQGFEQYF. For the CDR3, the DNA is TGTGCCAGCAGCCAAGGACAGGGTTTCGAGCAGTACTTC.

V gene TRBV5-4 combines with J gene TRBJ2-2, with 8 bases fitting TRBD1. Germline CDR1 and CDR2: SGHNT and YYREEE (reference sequence). The J segment lost 1 base and the V segment lost 3 bases, leaving 5 bases of the junction unmatched. The length of the CDR3 is 16 residues. Here the CDR3 DNA reads TGTGCCAGCAGCTCCCCTGGGACAGGGAACACCGGGGAGCTGTTTTTT. The encoded protein is CASSSPGTGNTGELFF.

J is TRBJ2-3 and V is TRBV5-1; D call uncertain. V was cut by 0 bases and J by 0 bases, with 8 bases left in between. The CDR3 covers 15 residues. Per the germline V gene, CDR1 is SGHRS and CDR2 is YFSETQ. The CDR3 DNA sequence: TGCGCCAGCAGCTTGGGCCGGACCAGCACAGATACGCAGTATTTT. This encodes CASSLGRTSTDTQYF.

The chain links TRBV29-1 to TRBJ2-5, with D possibly called TRBD1 or TRBD2 (5 bases each). This CDR3 comprises 11 residues. Germline V lookup: CDR1 SQVTM, CDR2 ANQGSEA. V gave up 4 bases and J gave up 5 bases, with 8 bases separating them. This CDR3 is CSVGGTETQYF. The CDR3, as DNA: TGCAGCGTTGGGGGGACGGAGACCCAGTACTTC.

The chain uses TRBV19 and TRBJ1-1; D is possibly TRBD1 (5 bases). The germline V gene encodes CDR1 LNHDA and CDR2 SQIVND (reference sequence). V lost 6 bases and J 0 bases, leaving 14 bases between the germline ends. There are 15 residues in the CDR3. DNA for the CDR3: TGTGCCAGTAGCAGGGACCCCCGAATGAACACTGAAGCTTTCTTT. Translation gives CASSRDPRMNTEAFF.

This rearrangement joins TRBV7-2 to TRBJ2-5; tentatively, D is TRBD2 (5 bases). There are 15 residues in the CDR3. Germline CDR1 SGHTA, CDR2 FQGNSA. Trimming shortened V by 5 bases and J by 4 bases, and 17 bases separated the two germline ends. For the CDR3, the DNA is TGTGCCAGCAGCGCGTCTCTCGGAGAGGGAGAGACCCAGTACTTC. It encodes CASSASLGEGETQYF.

This sequence joins TRBV6-2 or TRBV6-3 and TRBJ1-1; TRBD1 is a possible D gene (5 bases). Germline CDR1 reads MNHEY; CDR2 reads SVGEGT. Trimming left V 3 bases short and J 0 bases short, with 11 bases between. This CDR3 is 15 amino acids long. The CDR3 DNA reads TGTGCCAGCAGTTATTGGGGCCGGATGAACACTGAAGCTTTCTTT. Residues: CASSYWGRMNTEAFF.